Following are 28 T cell receptor beta chains from one sample sequenced in a study of T cells after yellow fever vaccination. Each CDR3 protein gets one entry after TCRdb re-called the 5' RACE reads with MiXCR. Among about 340,000 distinct CDR3 sequences listed, 4% were seen once. The sample was PBMCs, taken 5 days after the yellow fever booster vaccination. These receptor sequences come from a man between 18 and 35 years old who received the YFV17D yellow fever vaccine.

The V gene is TRBV19, the J gene TRBJ1-3; 7 bases line up with TRBD1. This CDR3 region has 14 residues. V lost 7 bases to trimming and J lost 3 bases; unmatched junction nucleotides: 6. Germline CDR1 LNHDA, CDR2 SQIVND (reference sequence). For the CDR3, the DNA is TGTGCCAGTAATCCGACAGGGCTTGGAAACACCATATATTTT. Translating it yields CASNPTGLGNTIYF.

This clonotype has a handful of counts. The chain has TRBV7-3 and TRBJ2-3; D remains ambiguous. The V gene's germline CDR1 is SGHTA and CDR2 FQGTGA. CDR3 size: 17 residues. Between the trimmed V and J ends, which lost 2 bases and 0 bases, there was a span of 15 bases. CDR3 sequence: CASSLSLGGTSTDTQYF. CDR3 nucleotides: TGTGCCAGCAGCTTATCCCTCGGCGGTACTAGCACAGATACGCAGTATTTT.

In its sample, this clonotype was seen a few times. V and J are TRBV5-4 and TRBJ2-2; 11 bases are shared with TRBD2. The CDR3 length is 16 residues. Germline V gene lookup returns CDR1 SGHNT and CDR2 YYREEE (reference sequence). The ends lost 5 bases at V and 7 bases at J; junction bases unmatched: 10. CDR3 in DNA: TGTGCCAGCAGGAAAACTAGCGGGGGAAGAGTCGGGGAGCTGTTTTTT. Translating it yields CASRKTSGGRVGELFF.

V and J are TRBV4-3 and TRBJ1-6; D possibly corresponds to TRBD1 (6 bases). CDR1 LGHNA and CDR2 YSLEER come from the germline V gene. Trimming shortened V by 3 bases and J by 4 bases, and 16 bases separated the two germline ends. The CDR3 totals 17 residues. CDR3: CASSQTSGAGYNSPLHF. In DNA, the CDR3 is TGCGCCAGCAGCCAGACCTCAGGGGCTGGGTATAATTCACCCCTCCACTTT.

This clonotype was observed a handful of times. The CDR3 DNA follows: TGTGCCAGCAACTACCAGCCGAACACCGGGGAGCTGTTTTTT. Translation gives CASNYQPNTGELFF. The gene calls are TRBV12-3 or TRBV12-4 and TRBJ2-2; no definite D call. CDR3 length equals 14 residues. The V end lost 7 bases, the J end lost 0 bases, and 9 bases lay between the germline ends.

This clonotype was seen many times. V gene TRBV6-1 combines with J gene TRBJ2-7, with 9 bases that match TRBD2. V lost 10 bases to trimming and J lost 3 bases; unmatched junction nucleotides: 7. Germline lookup yields CDR1 MNHNS and CDR2 SASEGT. The CDR3 has 13 amino acids. Here the CDR3 DNA reads TGTGCCACCAACAGCGGGGGGTTCTACGAGCAGTACGTC. Translated, it gives CATNSGGFYEQYV.

This clonotype was recorded a few times. The V gene is TRBV5-1, the J gene TRBJ2-7; 9 bases map to TRBD1. This CDR3 has 14 amino acids. Per germline, CDR1 SGHRS and CDR2 YFSETQ. V trimming: 4 bases; J trimming: 5 bases; junction bases outside the gene matches: 7. CDR3 region: CASSPQGTGNEQYF. The DNA of the CDR3 is TGCGCCAGCAGCCCGCAGGGGACAGGGAACGAGCAGTACTTC.

This clonotype was observed at least ten times. This chain joins TRBV7-2 and TRBJ2-1; either TRBD1 or TRBD2 may supply D (5 bases each). The V end lost 5 bases, the J end lost 8 bases, and 7 bases lay between the germline ends. The CDR3 contains 11 residues. The germline V gene encodes CDR1 SGHTA and CDR2 FQGNSA. The CDR3 DNA sequence: TGTGCCAGCAGCCGGGGCGATGAGCAGTTCTTC. Protein sequence: CASSRGDEQFF.

This clonotype was recorded a few times. V is TRBV6-1 and J is TRBJ2-6; D ambiguous. Per the germline V gene, CDR1 is MNHNS and CDR2 is SASEGT. V gave up 3 bases and J gave up 0 bases, with 6 bases separating them. The CDR3 spans 15 residues. The CDR3 sequence is CASSETHSGANVLTF. CDR3 nucleotides: TGTGCCAGCAGTGAGACCCACTCTGGGGCCAACGTCCTGACTTTC.

There are a few counts of this clonotype. V gene TRBV20-1 combines with J gene TRBJ1-5; unclear D gene. Between the trimmed V and J ends, which lost 4 bases and 6 bases, there was a span of 16 bases. The CDR3 is 14 residues long. Germline V CDR1 and CDR2: DFQATT, SNEGSKA (reference sequence). The DNA for the CDR3 is TGCAGTGCTATCCTCCCGGGCCCAGGTCAGCCCCAGCATTTT. It codes for CSAILPGPGQPQHF.

This clonotype was counted ten times or more. The chain combines TRBV7-9 with TRBJ2-7; TRBD1 aligns across 11 bases. CDR1 is SEHNR and CDR2 is FQNEAQ in the germline V gene (reference sequence). V shed 6 bases and J 0 bases; nucleotides not matched to a gene: 4. This CDR3 region has 15 residues. In nucleotides, the CDR3 is TGTGCCAGCAGTCCCGGGACAGGGGGCTCCTACGAGCAGTACGTC. Translation: CASSPGTGGSYEQYV.

This chain uses TRBV10-3 with TRBJ2-6; maybe TRBD2 (5 bases). CDR3 length: 18 residues. The germline gives CDR1 ENHRY, CDR2 SYGVKD. The ends were cut back, 3 bases at V and 0 bases at J, with 15 bases in the middle. The CDR3 protein is CAISDRGRRISGANVLTF. CDR3 nucleotide sequence: TGTGCCATCAGTGATAGAGGGAGAAGGATCTCTGGGGCCAACGTCCTGACTTTC.

The V call is TRBV10-1, the J call TRBJ1-1; D uncertain. The CDR3 loop spans 15 amino acids. Deletions cut 1 base from V and 0 bases from J, with 9 bases between. Looked up from germline, CDR1 is WNHNN and CDR2 is SYGVQD (reference sequence). Here the CDR3 reads CASSEWEKMNTEAFF. DNA for the CDR3: TGCGCCAGCAGTGAGTGGGAGAAAATGAACACTGAAGCTTTCTTT.

The chain carries TRBV6-5 and TRBJ2-2; D perhaps matches TRBD1 (6 bases). Germline V lookup: CDR1 MNHEY, CDR2 SVGAGI. V was cut by 7 bases and J by 7 bases, with 19 bases left in between. The CDR3 sequence is 15 residues long. CDR3 loop: CASIQGSGIGGELFF. The DNA for the CDR3 is TGTGCCAGCATCCAGGGGTCAGGGATTGGCGGGGAGCTGTTTTTT.

The chain is built from TRBV2 and TRBJ1-6, with TRBD1 matching over 9 bases. Germline assignment: CDR1 SNHLY and CDR2 FYNNEI. Trimming removed 5 bases from V and 10 bases from J; junction bases left unmatched: 12. This CDR3 region has 16 residues. The CDR3 nucleotides read TGTGCCAGCAGTCCTAATTCCGGGACAGGGAACTCACCCCTCCACTTT. It encodes CASSPNSGTGNSPLHF.

This clonotype showed up just a few times. This chain uses TRBV7-9 with TRBJ1-2; tentatively, D is TRBD1 (5 bases). Germline-derived CDR1 and CDR2 are SEHNR and FQNEAQ (reference sequence). The CDR3 length is 15 residues. V dropped 1 base and J dropped 4 bases, with 13 bases sitting between them. As DNA, the CDR3 is TGTGCCAGCAGCTTAGTCGGGACTGCGAGCTATGGCTACACCTTC. This encodes CASSLVGTASYGYTF. Together with reference TRBV7-9 and TRBJ1-2, the CDR3 gives the full variable domain: DTGVSQNPRHKITKRGQNVTFRCDPISEHNRLYWYRQTLGQGPEFLTYFQNEAQLEKSRLLSDRFSAERPKGSFSTLEIQRTEQGDSAMYLCASSLVGTASYGYTFGSGTRLTVV.

The chain combines TRBV3-1 with TRBJ1-2; no reliable D call. The CDR3 consists of 13 residues. Germline V gene data show CDR1 as LGHDT and CDR2 as YNNKEL (reference sequence). The V gene lost 2 bases and the J gene lost 1 base, with 5 bases spanning the gap. CDR3 DNA: TGTGCCAGCAGCCAATTGGGTAACTATGGCTACACCTTC. This gives the protein CASSQLGNYGYTF.

CDR3 DNA sequence: TGCGCCAGCAGCCAGGACGCGGGAATTAATCAGCCCCAGCATTTT. Amino acids: CASSQDAGINQPQHF. The chain is built from TRBV4-1 and TRBJ1-5; D unresolved. CDR3 length: 15 amino acids. The germline CDR1 and CDR2 sequences are MGHRA and YSYEKL. Trimming took 3 bases from V and 4 from J, leaving 13 bases between them.

This clonotype was picked up a small number of times. The chain is built from TRBV19 and TRBJ1-6; tentatively, D is TRBD1 (6 bases). The germline CDR1 and CDR2 sequences are LNHDA and SQIVND (reference sequence). The V end lost 4 bases, the J end lost 6 bases, and 10 bases lay between the germline ends. The CDR3 covers 14 residues. The DNA of the CDR3 is TGTGCCAGTAGTACCTCAGGGGTTAATTCACCCCTCCACTTT. It codes for CASSTSGVNSPLHF.

This clonotype was seen many times. The rearrangement links TRBV3-1 to TRBJ2-7; TRBD2 matches 11 bases. V lost 2 bases to trimming and J lost 2 bases; unmatched junction nucleotides: 2. Germline lookup yields CDR1 LGHDT and CDR2 YNNKEL (reference sequence). The CDR3 has 15 amino acids. The CDR3 DNA is TGTGCCAGCAGCCAAAATAGCGGGGGGGCCTACGAGCAGTACTTC. It translates to CASSQNSGGAYEQYF.

There are many counts of this clonotype. The V call is TRBV3-1, the J call TRBJ1-6; D might be TRBD1 (5 bases). The CDR3 is 17 residues long. Trimming removed 4 bases from V and 7 bases from J, with 20 bases in between. CDR1 and CDR2 (germline): LGHDT, YNNKEL (reference sequence). The CDR3 protein is CASSLSPPPGQNSPLHF. CDR3 nucleotides: TGTGCCAGCAGCCTTAGCCCCCCCCCGGGGCAAAATTCACCCCTCCACTTT.

This clonotype occurred a few times. This chain joins TRBV7-3 and TRBJ2-5; a weak D match, TRBD1 (6 bases). The CDR3 runs to 17 residues. With 5 bases removed from V and 5 bases from J, the gap between germline ends came to 24 bases. Germline CDR1 reads SGHTA; CDR2 reads FQGTGA. CDR3 nucleotides: TGTGCCAGCAGCCCAATCTTAGGTCCCGCAGGGGCGGAGACCCAGTACTTC. Residues: CASSPILGPAGAETQYF.

The CDR3 nucleotides read TGTGCCAGCAGCTTACTGGGGACTAGCGGGGGGCCGGAATATGGCACAGATACGCAGTATTTT. Protein sequence: CASSLLGTSGGPEYGTDTQYF. V gene TRBV7-9 combines with J gene TRBJ2-3; 15 bases line up with TRBD2. Germline loops: CDR1 SEHNR, CDR2 FQNEAQ (reference sequence). V lost 2 bases, J lost 1 base, and 13 bases stayed unmatched. This CDR3 is built from 21 residues.

This clonotype has at least ten counts. The J gene is TRBJ1-1, the V gene TRBV6-6; D perhaps matches TRBD1 (6 bases). The V and J ends lost 8 bases and 2 bases respectively, with 21 bases between them. Germline V gives CDR1 MNHNY, CDR2 SVGAGI (reference sequence). The CDR3 runs 16 residues. The chain's CDR3 is CASAPQNGGGNTEAFF. CDR3 sequence (DNA): TGTGCCAGCGCCCCTCAAAATGGGGGCGGCAACACTGAAGCTTTCTTT.

This clonotype came up many times. V and J are TRBV5-1 and TRBJ2-4, with a possible D match to TRBD2 (5 bases). Looked up from germline, CDR1 is SGHRS and CDR2 is YFSETQ. This CDR3 spans 13 amino acids. Trimming removed 4 bases from V and 2 bases from J, with 7 bases in between. The DNA for the CDR3 is TGCGCCAGCAGCCCCGGGACCAAAAACATTCAGTACTTC. It specifies CASSPGTKNIQYF.

This clonotype was seen many times. V is TRBV7-3 and J is TRBJ2-3; 8 bases are a match to TRBD2. The V gene's germline CDR1 is SGHTA and CDR2 FQGTGA. V dropped 4 bases and J dropped 1; count of bases not matched to a gene: 7. CDR3 length equals 16 residues. The CDR3 loop is CASSSGLADGTDTQYF. The CDR3 DNA sequence: TGTGCCAGCAGCTCTGGACTAGCCGATGGCACAGATACGCAGTATTTT. The full variable domain, completed using reference TRBV7-3 and TRBJ2-3, is GAGVSQTPSNKVTEKGKYVELRCDPISGHTALYWYRQSLGQGPEFLIYFQGTGAADDSGLPNDRFFAVRPEGSVSTLKIQRTERGDSAVYLCASSSGLADGTDTQYFGPGTRLTVL.

This clonotype was seen repeatedly, ten times or more. The junction departs from germline at one end; a sequencing error may be responsible. The chain is built from TRBV12-3 or TRBV12-4 and TRBJ2-1; tentatively, D is TRBD1 (5 bases). This CDR3 has 11 amino acids. CDR3 in amino acids: CASSSQDAQGF. CDR3 DNA: TGTGCCAGCAGCTCGCAGGACGCCCAGGGCTTC.

The V call is TRBV19, the J call TRBJ1-2; D call uncertain. Trimming removed 3 bases at V and 8 bases at J, with 16 bases between. Germline CDR1 LNHDA, CDR2 SQIVND (reference sequence). This CDR3 is built from 14 residues. This CDR3 is CASSMREPASGYTF. In DNA, the CDR3 is TGTGCCAGTAGTATGAGGGAGCCCGCGAGCGGCTACACCTTC.